The 16 T cell receptor beta chains below were found in one sample sequenced in a study of cytomegalovirus exposure and HLA in healthy donors. Primers: 60 Vbeta forward and 13 Jbeta reverse. Assay used: immunoSEQ multiplex PCR; TCRdb lists only in-frame clones, some missing. In the table there are around 98,000 clones, more than 65% of which are singletons. The sequenced sample was PBMCs. Receptor source: a human donor in good health.

This chain joins TRBV6-1 and TRBJ2-7; 9 bases fit TRBD1. Looked up from germline, CDR1 is MNHNS and CDR2 is SASEGT. There are 13 residues in the CDR3. In DNA form, the CDR3 reads TGTGCGGGAAAACAGGGGGCGCTCCACGAGCAGTACTTC. Amino acid sequence: CAGKQGALHEQYF.

This chain uses TRBV13 with TRBJ2-6, with a possible D match to TRBD1 (6 bases). The CDR3 is 17 residues long. The germline gives CDR1 PRHDT, CDR2 FYEKMQ (reference sequence). V lost 5 bases to trimming and J lost 0 bases, with 14 bases between them. DNA for the CDR3: TGTGCCAGCAGCCCCAGACAGGCAAGCTCTGGGGCCAACGTCCTGACTTTC. Residues: CASSPRQASSGANVLTF.

The chain is built from TRBV15 and TRBJ1-1, with D perhaps TRBD1 (6 bases). V dropped 1 base and J dropped 5 bases, with 14 bases sitting between them. CDR1 is LNHNV, CDR2 YYDKDF, per germline (reference sequence). This CDR3 has 15 amino acids. The CDR3 sequence is CATSRGGGAQTEAFF. As DNA, the CDR3 is TGTGCCACCAGCAGAGGCGGGGGGGCGCAAACTGAAGCTTTCTTT.

V gene TRBV10-3 combines with J gene TRBJ2-5; 14 bases agree with TRBD2. The trim removed 8 bases at V and 2 bases at J, leaving 1 base unmatched. This CDR3 is built from 14 residues. Germline V lookup: CDR1 ENHRY, CDR2 SYGVKD. DNA of the CDR3: TGTGCCATCGGGACTAGCGGGGGACAAGAGACCCAGTACTTC. This sequence encodes CAIGTSGGQETQYF.

A note on this clone: Within the sample, other DNA sequences also encode this same CDR3. The J gene is TRBJ1-5, the V gene TRBV6-5, with TRBD1 identical over 7 bases. CDR1 and CDR2 (germline): MNHEY, SVGAGI. The CDR3 sequence is 15 residues long. J lost 0 bases, V lost 6 bases, and 5 bases had no gene match. The CDR3 sequence: CASSPTGYSNQPQHF. In DNA form, the CDR3 reads TGTGCCAGCAGCCCGACAGGGTATAGCAATCAGCCCCAGCATTTT.

The genes are TRBV25-1 and TRBJ1-1; D is unclear. Trimming pared 6 bases from V and 0 bases from J, leaving 5 bases between. CDR3 length: 12 amino acids. CDR1 and CDR2 (germline): MGHDK, SYGVNS. The CDR3: CASSDLNTEAFF. The CDR3 DNA sequence: TGTGCCAGCAGCGACTTGAACACTGAAGCTTTCTTT.

This clone was observed a handful of times. The chain couples TRBV7-9 to TRBJ1-2; TRBD1 matches at 7 bases. The CDR3 contains 15 residues. Germline-derived CDR1 and CDR2 are SEHNR and FQNEAQ (reference sequence). V lost 5 bases, J lost 0 bases, and 6 bases stayed unmatched. The CDR3 sequence: CASSPQGLANYGYTF. Written as DNA, the CDR3 is TGTGCCAGCAGCCCACAGGGGTTAGCTAACTATGGCTACACCTTC.

This clone was detected only a few times. CDR3 coding DNA: TGCGCCAGCAGCCAAGAGAGACTAGCGGGAGTCGCGTTCTTC. It is translated as CASSQERLAGVAFF. The rearrangement uses TRBV4-3 and TRBJ2-1; 12 bases fit TRBD2. Germline V gives CDR1 LGHNA, CDR2 YSLEER. The length of the CDR3 is 14 residues. The ends lost 0 bases at V and 15 bases at J; junction bases unmatched: 6.

The V call is TRBV6-5, the J call TRBJ1-1; TRBD1 is a possible D gene (5 bases). The CDR3 is 14 amino acids. Germline V gene lookup returns CDR1 MNHEY and CDR2 SVGAGI. V lost 5 bases, J lost 6 bases, and 16 bases lay in between. CDR3 nucleotide sequence: TGTGCCAGCAGTAACCGACAAGGGGAAGCTGAAGCTTTCTTT. This codes for CASSNRQGEAEAFF.

This chain joins TRBV6-1 and TRBJ2-3; tentatively, D is TRBD2 (5 bases). CDR1 MNHNS and CDR2 SASEGT come from the germline V gene. The V end was cut by 2 bases, the J end by 2 bases, with 14 bases between. The CDR3 totals 16 residues. DNA for the CDR3: TGTGCCAGCAGTGAACTCCCGGACTTCTTCACAGATACGCAGTATTTT. This codes for CASSELPDFFTDTQYF.

In its sample, this clone was seen a few times. The chain joins TRBV27 to TRBJ1-5, with a tentative D call TRBD1 (6 bases). V was clipped by 4 bases and J by 0 bases, with 13 bases between them. This CDR3 spans 16 amino acids. Germline values: CDR1 MNHEY, CDR2 SMNVEV (reference sequence). The CDR3 spells CASSSVAGDSNQPQHF. The CDR3 DNA follows: TGTGCCAGCAGTTCGGTTGCAGGGGATAGCAATCAGCCCCAGCATTTT.

This clone appeared a single time. CDR3 coding DNA: TGTGCCAGTAGTATAGTAGCGGGAGAGTACGAGCAGTACTTC. It is translated as CASSIVAGEYEQYF. The gene calls are TRBV19 and TRBJ2-7; 9 positions agree with TRBD2. CDR3 length: 14 residues. Germline CDR1 reads LNHDA; CDR2 reads SQIVND (reference sequence). The J segment lost 4 bases and the V segment lost 1 base, leaving 2 bases of the junction unmatched. Full variable domain (rest looked up from reference TRBV19 and TRBJ2-7): DGGITQSPKYLFRKEGQNVTLSCEQNLNHDAMYWYRQDPGQGLRLIYYSQIVNDFQKGDIAEGYSVSREKKESFPLTVTSAQKNPTAFYLCASSIVAGEYEQYFGPGTRLTVT.

This chain joins TRBV29-1 and TRBJ1-1; 7 nucleotides match TRBD1. From germline, CDR1 is SQVTM and CDR2 ANQGSEA. With 2 bases clipped from V and 5 bases from J, the junction kept 8 bases outside the gene matches. This CDR3 comprises 14 residues. The CDR3 nucleotides read TGCAGCGTTGAAACGACAGGGAGAGGGACTGAAGCTTTCTTT. It encodes CSVETTGRGTEAFF.

The chain employs TRBV10-3 and TRBJ2-7; D is ambiguous. The V gene's germline CDR1 is ENHRY and CDR2 SYGVKD. This CDR3 comprises 15 residues. Trimming shortened V by 6 bases and J by 3 bases, and 18 bases separated the two germline ends. CDR3 in amino acids: CAISESTFSRYEQYF. The DNA for the CDR3 is TGTGCCATCAGCGAAAGTACTTTCTCCCGCTACGAGCAGTACTTC.

The J gene is TRBJ1-3, the V gene TRBV5-4; TRBD1 is a possible D gene (6 bases). Germline CDR1 SGHNT, CDR2 YYREEE (reference sequence). The CDR3 runs 15 residues. Trimming took 4 bases from V and 0 from J, leaving 11 bases between them. The CDR3 DNA reads as TGTGCCAGCAGCACCACAGGGAGCTCTGGAAACACCATATATTTT. Protein sequence: CASSTTGSSGNTIYF.

The J gene is TRBJ2-5, the V gene TRBV27; a possible D gene is TRBD1 (6 bases). The J call may not be correct, given that the DNA end is closer to TRBJ2-7. CDR3 size: 12 residues. Germline CDR1 MNHEY, CDR2 SMNVEV (reference sequence). The DNA for the CDR3 is TGTGCCAGTAGAGGGGGAAAATACGAGCAGTACTTC. Translation: CASRGGKYEQYF.